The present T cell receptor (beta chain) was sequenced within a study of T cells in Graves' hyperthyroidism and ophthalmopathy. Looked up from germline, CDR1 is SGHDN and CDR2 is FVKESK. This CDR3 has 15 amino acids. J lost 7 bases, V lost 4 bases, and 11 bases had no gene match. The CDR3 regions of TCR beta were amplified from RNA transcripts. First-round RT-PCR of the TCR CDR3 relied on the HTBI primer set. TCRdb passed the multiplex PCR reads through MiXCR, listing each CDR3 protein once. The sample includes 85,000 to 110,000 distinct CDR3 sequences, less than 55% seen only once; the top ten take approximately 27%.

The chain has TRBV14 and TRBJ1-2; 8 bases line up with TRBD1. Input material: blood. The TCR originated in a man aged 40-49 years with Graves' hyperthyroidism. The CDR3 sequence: CASSREDRGSSGYTF. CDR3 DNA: TGTGCCAGCAGCCGAGAAGACAGGGGAAGTTCTGGCTACACCTTC.